This T cell receptor beta chain came from a study of T cell responses to AZD1222 COVID-19 vaccine. TCRdb's table, derived via immunoSEQ multiplex PCR, lists solely in-frame clones and lacks some. The sample records roughly 62,000 clones, around 75% being singletons. The CDR3 length is 12 residues. CDR1 SQVTM and CDR2 ANQGSEA come from the germline V gene. V was cut by 7 bases and J by 5 bases, with 14 bases left in between. V gene TRBV29-1 combines with J gene TRBJ2-5; D might be TRBD2 (6 bases). The sample consisted of peripheral blood, taken on day 0 of AZD1222 vaccination. The receptor's source is an adult in good health. CDR3 sequence reads: CSALGLQETQYF. CDR3 nucleotide sequence: TGCAGCGCATTGGGACTCCAGGAGACCCAGTACTTC.